Below, 10 T cell receptor beta chains from the same sample are listed, as sequenced in a study of blood T cell repertoires in COVID-19. The method was immunoSEQ multiplex PCR; TCRdb's version includes in-frame clones alone and lacks a portion of them. The data show fewer than 300,000 clones, approximately 90% seen once. Sequenced: peripheral blood. Every receptor here comes from a woman aged 40 to 50 who had recovered from COVID-19.

The rearrangement links TRBV7-9 to TRBJ1-2, with a tentative D call TRBD1 (5 bases). V lost 5 bases to trimming and J lost 5 bases, with 18 bases between them. Germline V lookup: CDR1 SEHNR, CDR2 FQNEAQ (reference sequence). The CDR3 spans 15 residues. The CDR3 region has the DNA TGTGCCAGCAGCCCGGGGGGGGGAGGTCGGTATGGCTACACCTTC. It specifies CASSPGGGGRYGYTF. Full variable domain (missing parts from reference TRBV7-9 and TRBJ1-2): DTGVSQNPRHKITKRGQNVTFRCDPISEHNRLYWYRQTLGQGPEFLTYFQNEAQLEKSRLLSDRFSAERPKGSFSTLEIQRTEQGDSAMYLCASSPGGGGRYGYTFGSGTRLTVV.

The chain has TRBV6-2 or TRBV6-3 and TRBJ2-7, with 9 bases fitting TRBD1. Per germline, CDR1 MNHEY and CDR2 SVGEGT. Losses at the gene ends were 7 bases for V and 7 bases for J; bases not matched to a gene: 14. The CDR3 has 15 residues. The CDR3 reads CASTPGGTGRIEQYF. The CDR3 nucleotides are TGTGCCAGCACCCCAGGGGGGACAGGGAGGATTGAGCAGTACTTC.

The rearrangement links TRBV24-1 to TRBJ2-7, with D possibly matching TRBD1 (5 bases). The V end lost 5 bases, the J end lost 4 bases, and 11 bases lay between the germline ends. Germline-derived CDR1 and CDR2 are KGHDR and SFDVKD. The CDR3 consists of 13 residues. The CDR3 region is CATSGGRVYEQYF. The DNA of the CDR3 is TGTGCCACCAGTGGGGGCAGGGTGTACGAGCAGTACTTC.

The chain couples TRBV4-3 to TRBJ1-1; possibly TRBD1 for D (5 bases). Germline V lookup: CDR1 LGHNA, CDR2 YSLEER. The CDR3 has 14 residues. V lost 6 bases to trimming and J lost 3 bases, with 14 bases between them. CDR3 loop: CASRSPGGDTEAFF. For the CDR3, the DNA is TGCGCCAGCAGGTCCCCGGGGGGGGACACTGAAGCTTTCTTT.

The chain has TRBV5-1 and TRBJ1-2; tentative D call: TRBD1 (6 bases). The CDR3 is 13 amino acids. The germline V gene encodes CDR1 SGHRS and CDR2 YFSETQ. The V and J ends lost 1 base and 6 bases respectively, with 10 bases between them. In DNA, the CDR3 is TGCGCCAGCAGCTTGACAGGGTGGGATGGCTACACCTTC. Translated: CASSLTGWDGYTF.

The V and J genes are TRBV25-1 and TRBJ2-3; D is unclear. From germline, CDR1 is MGHDK and CDR2 SYGVNS. With 6 bases removed from V and 0 bases from J, the gap between germline ends came to 7 bases. The CDR3 runs 13 residues. As DNA, the CDR3 is TGTGCCAGCAGGGGCCCGAGCACAGATACGCAGTATTTT. Translation: CASRGPSTDTQYF. The full variable domain, with the rest looked up from reference TRBV25-1 and TRBJ2-3, is EADIYQTPRYLVIGTGKKITLECSQTMGHDKMYWYQQDPGMELHLIHYSYGVNSTEKGDLSSESTVSRIRTEHFPLTLESARPSHTSQYLCASRGPSTDTQYFGPGTRLTVL.

The rearrangement joins TRBV5-1 to TRBJ1-4, with TRBD1 as a possible D gene (5 bases). The V gene lost 4 bases and the J gene lost 7 bases, with 17 bases spanning the gap. Germline CDR1 is SGHRS and CDR2 is YFSETQ. The length of the CDR3 is 15 residues. The CDR3 region is CASSGGSGVGEKLFF. The CDR3 nucleotides read TGCGCCAGCAGCGGGGGGTCTGGGGTCGGTGAAAAACTGTTTTTT.

The rearrangement uses TRBV7-8 and TRBJ2-3; weak D call: TRBD2 (6 bases). V was pared by 5 bases and J by 1 base, with 16 bases between. In germline, CDR1 is SGHVS, CDR2 FQNEAQ. The CDR3 has 16 amino acids. This CDR3 is CASSTLPSAGTDTQYF. CDR3 in DNA: TGTGCCAGCAGCACCCTCCCTAGCGCGGGCACAGATACGCAGTATTTT. Drawing the rest from reference TRBV7-8 and TRBJ2-3, the complete variable domain is GAGVSQSPRYKVAKRGQDVALRCDPISGHVSLFWYQQALGQGPEFLTYFQNEAQLDKSGLPSDRFFAERPEGSVSTLKIQRTQQEDSAVYLCASSTLPSAGTDTQYFGPGTRLTVL.

The V and J genes are TRBV12-3 or TRBV12-4 and TRBJ2-3; D not certain. Deletions cut 8 bases from V and 4 bases from J, with 10 bases between. This CDR3 region has 12 residues. The CDR3 sequence: CASGPWPDTQYF. CDR3 bases: TGTGCCAGCGGCCCCTGGCCAGATACGCAGTATTTT.

The chain is built from TRBV27 and TRBJ1-6; D may be TRBD1 (5 bases). V lost 2 bases and J 6 bases, leaving 8 bases between the germline ends. The CDR3 totals 14 residues. The germline CDR1 and CDR2 sequences are MNHEY and SMNVEV (reference sequence). This CDR3 is CASSLGALNSPLHF. CDR3 nucleotide sequence: TGTGCCAGCAGTTTAGGGGCGCTTAATTCACCCCTCCACTTT.